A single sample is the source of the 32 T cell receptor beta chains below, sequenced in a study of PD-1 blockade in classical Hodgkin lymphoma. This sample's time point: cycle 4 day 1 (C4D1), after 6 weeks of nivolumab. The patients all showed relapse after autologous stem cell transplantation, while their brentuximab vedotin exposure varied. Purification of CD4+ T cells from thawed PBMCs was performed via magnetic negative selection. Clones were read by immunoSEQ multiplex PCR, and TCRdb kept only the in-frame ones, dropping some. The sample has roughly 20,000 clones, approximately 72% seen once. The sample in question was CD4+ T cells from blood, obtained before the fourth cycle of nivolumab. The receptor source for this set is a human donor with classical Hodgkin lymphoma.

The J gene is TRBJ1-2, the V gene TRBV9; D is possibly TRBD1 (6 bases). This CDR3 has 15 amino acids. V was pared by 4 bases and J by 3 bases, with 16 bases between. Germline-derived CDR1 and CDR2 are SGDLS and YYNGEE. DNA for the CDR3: TGTGCCAGCAGCACTCCCCTAGGGGGATACTATGGCTACACCTTC. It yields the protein CASSTPLGGYYGYTF.

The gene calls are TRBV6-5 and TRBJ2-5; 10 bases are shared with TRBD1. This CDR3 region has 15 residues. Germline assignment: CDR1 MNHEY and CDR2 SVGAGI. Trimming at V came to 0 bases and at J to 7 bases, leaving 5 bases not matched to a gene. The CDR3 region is CASSYSDRGHVTQYF. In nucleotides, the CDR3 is TGTGCCAGCAGTTACTCCGACAGGGGGCATGTGACCCAGTACTTC.

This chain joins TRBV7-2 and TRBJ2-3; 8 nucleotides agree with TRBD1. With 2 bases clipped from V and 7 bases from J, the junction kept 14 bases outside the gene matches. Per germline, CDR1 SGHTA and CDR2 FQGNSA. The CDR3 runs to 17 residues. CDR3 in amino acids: CASSLWGLGQAMHTQYF. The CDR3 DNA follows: TGTGCCAGCAGCTTATGGGGTTTGGGACAGGCGATGCATACGCAGTATTTT.

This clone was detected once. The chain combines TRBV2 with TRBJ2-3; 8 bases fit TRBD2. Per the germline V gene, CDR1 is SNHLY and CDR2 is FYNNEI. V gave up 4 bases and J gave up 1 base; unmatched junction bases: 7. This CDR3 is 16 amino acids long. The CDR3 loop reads CASSVTGGSGTDTQYF. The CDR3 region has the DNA TGTGCCAGCAGTGTTACGGGGGGGTCGGGCACAGATACGCAGTATTTT.

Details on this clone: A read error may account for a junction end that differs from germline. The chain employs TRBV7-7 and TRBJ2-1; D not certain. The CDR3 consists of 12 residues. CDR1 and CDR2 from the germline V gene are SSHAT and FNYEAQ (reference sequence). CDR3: CASSAPGGEQFF. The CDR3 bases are TGTGCTAGCAGCGCCCCCGGCGGTGAGCAGTTCTTC.

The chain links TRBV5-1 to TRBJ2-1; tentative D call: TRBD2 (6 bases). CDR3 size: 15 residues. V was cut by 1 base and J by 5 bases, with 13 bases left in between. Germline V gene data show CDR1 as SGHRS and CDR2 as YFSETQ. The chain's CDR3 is CASSLFAGSDNEQFF. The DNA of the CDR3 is TGCGCCAGCAGCTTGTTCGCGGGGTCAGACAATGAGCAGTTCTTC.

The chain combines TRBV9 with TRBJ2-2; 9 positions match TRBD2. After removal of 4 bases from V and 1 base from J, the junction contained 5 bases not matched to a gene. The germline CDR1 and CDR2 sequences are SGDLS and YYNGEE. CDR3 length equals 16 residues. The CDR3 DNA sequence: TGTGCCAGCAGCCTCGGACTAGCGCTGAACACCGGGGAGCTGTTTTTT. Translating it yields CASSLGLALNTGELFF.

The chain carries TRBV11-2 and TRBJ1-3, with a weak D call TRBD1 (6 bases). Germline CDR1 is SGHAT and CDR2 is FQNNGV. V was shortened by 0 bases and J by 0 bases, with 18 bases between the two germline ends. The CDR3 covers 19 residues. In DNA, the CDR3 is TGTGCCAGCAGCTTAGATCGTTTTTCGACAGGTAGCTCTGGAAACACCATATATTTT. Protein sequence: CASSLDRFSTGSSGNTIYF.

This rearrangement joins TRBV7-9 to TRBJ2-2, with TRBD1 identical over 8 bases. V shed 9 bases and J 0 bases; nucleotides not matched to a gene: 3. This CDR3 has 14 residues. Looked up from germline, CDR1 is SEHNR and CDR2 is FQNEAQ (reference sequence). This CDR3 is CAREQGANTGELFF. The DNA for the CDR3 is TGTGCCAGGGAACAGGGGGCGAACACCGGGGAGCTGTTTTTT.

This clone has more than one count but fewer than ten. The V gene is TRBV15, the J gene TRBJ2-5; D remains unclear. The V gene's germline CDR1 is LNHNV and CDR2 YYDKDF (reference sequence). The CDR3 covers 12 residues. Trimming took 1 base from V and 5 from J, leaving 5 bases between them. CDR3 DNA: TGTGCCACCAGCAGAGCCGGGGAGACCCAGTACTTC. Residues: CATSRAGETQYF.

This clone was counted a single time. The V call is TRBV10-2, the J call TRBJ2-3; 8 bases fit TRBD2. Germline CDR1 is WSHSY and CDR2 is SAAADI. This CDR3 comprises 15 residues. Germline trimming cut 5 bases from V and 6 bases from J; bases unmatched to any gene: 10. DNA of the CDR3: TGCGCCAGCAGTCCGGGACTAGAGGGTGTCGATACGCAGTATTTT. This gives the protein CASSPGLEGVDTQYF.

CDR3 DNA sequence: TGCGCCAGCAGCCAAGAGGGGCGGGACTACAATGAGCAGTTCTTC. It is translated as CASSQEGRDYNEQFF. The rearrangement links TRBV4-3 to TRBJ2-1; weak D call: TRBD2 (6 bases). Per the germline V gene, CDR1 is LGHNA and CDR2 is YSLEER. The CDR3 is made up of 15 amino acids. Trimming pared 0 bases from V and 3 bases from J, leaving 9 bases between.

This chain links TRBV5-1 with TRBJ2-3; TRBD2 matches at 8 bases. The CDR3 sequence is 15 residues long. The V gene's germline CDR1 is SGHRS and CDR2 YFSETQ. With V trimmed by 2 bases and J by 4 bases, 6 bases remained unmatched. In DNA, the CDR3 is TGCGCCAGCAGCTTCACGGGGGGGGCCCCAGATACGCAGTATTTT. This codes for CASSFTGGAPDTQYF.

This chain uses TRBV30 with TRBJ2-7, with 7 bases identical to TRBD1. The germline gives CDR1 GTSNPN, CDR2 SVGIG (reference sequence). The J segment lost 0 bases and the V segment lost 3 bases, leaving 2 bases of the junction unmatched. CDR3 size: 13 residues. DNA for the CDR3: TGTGCCTGGAGCACAGGGGTCTCCTACGAGCAGTACTTC. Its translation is CAWSTGVSYEQYF.

The CDR3 here is CASSSPQGKTGGYTF. CDR3 coding DNA: TGTGCCAGCAGTTCACCACAAGGGAAAACGGGAGGCTACACCTTC. The chain has TRBV6-5 and TRBJ1-2; D remains ambiguous. The CDR3 has 15 residues. Germline V CDR1 and CDR2: MNHEY, SVGAGI. V lost 4 bases and J lost 8, with 20 bases in between.

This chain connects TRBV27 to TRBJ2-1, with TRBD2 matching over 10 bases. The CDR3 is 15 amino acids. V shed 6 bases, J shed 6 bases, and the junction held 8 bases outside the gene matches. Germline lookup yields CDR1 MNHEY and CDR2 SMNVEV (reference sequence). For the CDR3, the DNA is TGTGCCAGCAGGGGGGTGCTAGCGGGAGTCAATGAGCAGTTCTTC. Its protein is CASRGVLAGVNEQFF.

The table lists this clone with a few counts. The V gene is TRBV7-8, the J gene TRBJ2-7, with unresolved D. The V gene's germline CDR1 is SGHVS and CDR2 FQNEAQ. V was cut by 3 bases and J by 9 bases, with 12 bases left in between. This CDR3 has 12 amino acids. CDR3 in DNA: TGTGCCAGCAGCTTGGCTGAAGCCGTGCAGTACTTC. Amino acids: CASSLAEAVQYF.

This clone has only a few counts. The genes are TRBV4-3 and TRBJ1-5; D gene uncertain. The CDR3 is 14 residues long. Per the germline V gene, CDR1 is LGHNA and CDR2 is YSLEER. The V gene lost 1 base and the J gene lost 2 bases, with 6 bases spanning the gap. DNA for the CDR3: TGCGCCAGCAGCCAAGGAGTTGGCAATCAGCCCCAGCATTTT. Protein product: CASSQGVGNQPQHF.

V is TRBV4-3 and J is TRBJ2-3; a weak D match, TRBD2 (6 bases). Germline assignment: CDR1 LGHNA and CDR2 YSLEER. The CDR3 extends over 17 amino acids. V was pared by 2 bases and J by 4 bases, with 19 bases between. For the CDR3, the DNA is TGCGCCAGCAGCCAACACCTTACTAGCATCCGTGCAGATACGCAGTATTTT. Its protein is CASSQHLTSIRADTQYF.

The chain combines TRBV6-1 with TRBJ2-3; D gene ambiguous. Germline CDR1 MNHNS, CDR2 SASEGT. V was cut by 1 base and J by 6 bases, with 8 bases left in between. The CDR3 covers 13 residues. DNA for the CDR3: TGTGCCAGCAGTGAAGGAAGTGGGGATACGCAGTATTTT. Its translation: CASSEGSGDTQYF.

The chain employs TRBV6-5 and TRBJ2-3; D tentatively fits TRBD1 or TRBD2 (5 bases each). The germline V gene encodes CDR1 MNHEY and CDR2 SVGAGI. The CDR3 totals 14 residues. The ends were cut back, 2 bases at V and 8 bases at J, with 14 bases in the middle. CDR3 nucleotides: TGTGCCAGCAGTTACCAACTGGGGGTGGGTACGCAGTATTTT. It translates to CASSYQLGVGTQYF.

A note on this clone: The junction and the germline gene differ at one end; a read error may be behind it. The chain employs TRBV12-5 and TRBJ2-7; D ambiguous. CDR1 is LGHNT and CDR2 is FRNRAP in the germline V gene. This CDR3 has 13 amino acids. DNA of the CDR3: TGTGCTAGTGGTTTGGTATCAACGAAGGCCCAGGACTTC. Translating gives CASGLVSTKAQDF. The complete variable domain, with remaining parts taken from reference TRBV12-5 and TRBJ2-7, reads DARVTQTPRHKVTEMGQEVTMRCQPILGHNTVFWYRQTMMQGLELLAYFRNRAPLDDSGMPKDRFSAEMPDATLATLKIQPSEPRDSAVYFCASGLVSTKAQDFGPGTRLTVT.

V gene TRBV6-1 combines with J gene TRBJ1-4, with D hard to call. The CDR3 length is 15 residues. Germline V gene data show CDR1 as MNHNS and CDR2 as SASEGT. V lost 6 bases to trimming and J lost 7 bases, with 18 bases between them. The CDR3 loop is CASRVTSGFSEKLFF. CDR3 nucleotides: TGTGCCAGCAGGGTTACTTCGGGGTTCAGTGAAAAACTGTTTTTT.

The CDR3 here is CASSARLAGGSKSSYEQYF. The CDR3, as DNA: TGTGCCAGCAGCGCCAGACTAGCGGGAGGGTCGAAAAGCTCCTACGAGCAGTACTTC. This chain uses TRBV11-2 with TRBJ2-7, with 14 bases fitting TRBD2. After removal of 5 bases from V and 0 bases from J, the junction contained 12 bases not matched to a gene. The CDR3 is 19 residues long. Germline V gene sequence: CDR1 SGHAT, CDR2 FQNNGV.

Here the CDR3 reads CASSRQGSSYEQYF. The CDR3 DNA reads TGTGCCAGTAGTAGACAGGGGAGCTCCTACGAGCAGTACTTC. The chain joins TRBV19 to TRBJ2-7, with 8 bases aligning to TRBD1. The CDR3 extends over 14 amino acids. V gave up 4 bases and J gave up 0 bases; unmatched junction bases: 2. CDR1 is LNHDA, CDR2 SQIVND, per germline (reference sequence). The variable domain in full, completed from reference TRBV19 and TRBJ2-7, reads DGGITQSPKYLFRKEGQNVTLSCEQNLNHDAMYWYRQDPGQGLRLIYYSQIVNDFQKGDIAEGYSVSREKKESFPLTVTSAQKNPTAFYLCASSRQGSSYEQYFGPGTRLTVT.

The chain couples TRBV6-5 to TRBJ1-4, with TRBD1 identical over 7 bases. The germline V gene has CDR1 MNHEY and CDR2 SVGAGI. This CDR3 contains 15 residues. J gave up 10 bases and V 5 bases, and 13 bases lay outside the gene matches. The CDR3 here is CASSGAGQGDRKLFF. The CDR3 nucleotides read TGTGCCAGCAGTGGCGCGGGGCAGGGGGATCGAAAACTGTTTTTT.

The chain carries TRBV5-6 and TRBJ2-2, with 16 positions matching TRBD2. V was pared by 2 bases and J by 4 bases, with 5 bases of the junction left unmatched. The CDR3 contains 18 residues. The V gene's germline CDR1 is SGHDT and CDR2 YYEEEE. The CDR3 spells CASSLGTSGRVFTGELFF. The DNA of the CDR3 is TGTGCCAGCAGCTTAGGGACTAGCGGGAGGGTGTTCACCGGGGAGCTGTTTTTT. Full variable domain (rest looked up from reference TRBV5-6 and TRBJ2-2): DAGVTQSPTHLIKTRGQQVTLRCSPKSGHDTVSWYQQALGQGPQFIFQYYEEEERQRGNFPDRFSGHQFPNYSSELNVNALLLGDSALYLCASSLGTSGRVFTGELFFGEGSRLTVL.

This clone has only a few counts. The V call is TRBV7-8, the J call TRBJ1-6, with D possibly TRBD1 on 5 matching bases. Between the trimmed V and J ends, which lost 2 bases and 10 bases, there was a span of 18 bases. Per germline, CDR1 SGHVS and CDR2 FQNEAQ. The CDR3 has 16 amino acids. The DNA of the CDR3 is TGTGCCAGCAGCTTAACCCCACGGGGGAGTCAGTCACCCCTCCACTTT. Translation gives CASSLTPRGSQSPLHF.

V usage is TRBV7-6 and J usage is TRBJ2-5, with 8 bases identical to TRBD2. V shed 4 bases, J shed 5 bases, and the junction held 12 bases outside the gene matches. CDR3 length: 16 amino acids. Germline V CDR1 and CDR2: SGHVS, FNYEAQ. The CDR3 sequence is CASSYQSGSSWETQYF. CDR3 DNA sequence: TGTGCCAGCAGCTACCAGAGCGGGAGTTCCTGGGAGACCCAGTACTTC.

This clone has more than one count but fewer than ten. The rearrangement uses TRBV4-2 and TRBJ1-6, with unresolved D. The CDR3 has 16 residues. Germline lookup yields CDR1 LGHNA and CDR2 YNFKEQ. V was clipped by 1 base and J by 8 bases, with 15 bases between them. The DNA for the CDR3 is TGTGCCAGCAGCCAAGGGACGGGCACGAGGCATTCACCCCTCCACTTT. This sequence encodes CASSQGTGTRHSPLHF.

The chain's CDR3 is CAIARWGENEQFF. Written as DNA, the CDR3 is TGTGCCATAGCCCGGTGGGGGGAAAATGAGCAGTTCTTC. J is TRBJ2-1 and V is TRBV6-1; TRBD2 is a possible D gene (6 bases). The CDR3 is 13 amino acids. The V gene's germline CDR1 is MNHNS and CDR2 SASEGT. The V end lost 10 bases, the J end lost 7 bases, and 17 bases lay between the germline ends.

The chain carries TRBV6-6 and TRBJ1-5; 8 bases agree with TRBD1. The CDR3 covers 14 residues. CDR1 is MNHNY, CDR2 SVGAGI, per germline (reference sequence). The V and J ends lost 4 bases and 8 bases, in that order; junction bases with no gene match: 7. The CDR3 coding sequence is TGTGCCAGCAGTTTCGGGACAGGAGGAGAGCCCCAGCATTTT. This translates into CASSFGTGGEPQHF.